This T cell receptor beta chain was profiled in a study of cytomegalovirus exposure and HLA in healthy donors. 13 Jbeta primers and 60 Vbeta primers were used for the PCR. Produced via immunoSEQ multiplex PCR; TCRdb's table is partial and in-frame only. The sample contains 100,000 to 150,000 clones, 81% of which appear only once. About this clone: Its antigen is unknown.

Study-level findings and limits: Researchers reported in a later analysis that a missense DCLRE1C variant was tied to TCR beta V- and J-gene trimming.

The CDR3 is made up of 15 amino acids. The V and J ends lost 1 base and 1 base respectively, with 7 bases between them. Germline CDR1 SEHNR, CDR2 FQNEAQ (reference sequence). The sample comprised PBMCs. The V call is TRBV7-9, the J call TRBJ1-4; D gene unclear. This TCR was recovered from a young man in good health and CMV-seronegative. This CDR3 is CASSLEDLTNEKLFF. CDR3 sequence (DNA): TGTGCCAGCAGCTTAGAGGACTTAACTAATGAAAAACTGTTTTTT.